Described below is a single T cell receptor beta chain sequence and its context. Its matching antigen is unknown. This entry is derived from a study of T cells expressing NK-cell markers. Study-wide background: The study sequenced eight donors, seven HCMV-seropositive and one seronegative. Study findings and constraints: 1.0-7.0% of CD8+ T cells in about six donors belonged to dominant NKG2C+ clonotypes. The CD3+CD56-NKG2C+ fraction was also led by these clonotypes in several donors.

The CDR3 sequence is 19 residues long. TCRdb reanalyzed the 5' RACE reads, giving one entry per CDR3 protein sequence and no DNA. The repertoire table contains around 180,000 distinct CDR3 sequences. This chain joins TRBV12-3 or TRBV12-4 and TRBJ1-4. Sequences were obtained from blood T cells: a sorted CD56 or NKG2C T cell subset, CD4+ or CD8+ T cells, or bulk PBMC T cells (not recorded which). This clonotype originated in a man aged 18-75 years in good health. The CDR3 sequence: CASSLGSPPYRETNEKLFF.